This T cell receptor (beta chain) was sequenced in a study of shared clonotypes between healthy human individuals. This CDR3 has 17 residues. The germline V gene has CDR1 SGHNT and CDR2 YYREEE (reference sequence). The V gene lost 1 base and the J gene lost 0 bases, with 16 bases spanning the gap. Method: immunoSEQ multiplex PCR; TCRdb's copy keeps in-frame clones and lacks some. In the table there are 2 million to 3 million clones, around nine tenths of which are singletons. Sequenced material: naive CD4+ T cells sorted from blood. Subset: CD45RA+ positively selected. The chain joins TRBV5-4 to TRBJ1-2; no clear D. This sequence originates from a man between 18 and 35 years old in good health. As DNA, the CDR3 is TGTGCCAGCAGCTTGTTAATCTTCAGAAAAACTAACTATGGCTACACCTTC. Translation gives CASSLLIFRKTNYGYTF.